These 27 T cell receptor beta chains were sequenced from one sample in a study of shared clonotypes between healthy human individuals. Some clones are missing from TCRdb's copy, which holds only in-frame ones; the method was immunoSEQ multiplex PCR. The data show some 1.1 million clones, about 80% seen once. Sequencing was performed on memory CD4+ T cells from PBMCs. The subset: CD45RA-negative fraction. These receptors originate from a man younger than 35 in good health. Some clones in this sample may be carry-over from other donors' samples.

The chain joins TRBV5-4 to TRBJ2-7; D is unclear. The CDR3 spans 15 residues. V lost 2 bases and J lost 5, with 17 bases in between. Per the germline V gene, CDR1 is SGHNT and CDR2 is YYREEE (reference sequence). This CDR3 is CASSFERPTAHEQYF. As DNA, the CDR3 is TGTGCCAGCAGCTTTGAACGGCCCACCGCCCACGAGCAGTACTTC.

The CDR3 spells CATYRGASGANVLTF. CDR3 coding DNA: TGTGCCACCTATCGAGGGGCCTCTGGGGCCAACGTCCTGACTTTC. This rearrangement joins TRBV10-3 to TRBJ2-6; possibly TRBD1 or TRBD2 for D (5 bases each). This CDR3 contains 15 residues. V was shortened by 10 bases and J by 0 bases, with 13 bases between the two germline ends. Per the germline V gene, CDR1 is ENHRY and CDR2 is SYGVKD.

The chain combines TRBV11-2 with TRBJ2-3; D is unresolved. Trimming removed 1 base at V and 2 bases at J, with 10 bases between. The V gene's germline CDR1 is SGHAT and CDR2 FQNNGV. This CDR3 is 15 amino acids long. The DNA for the CDR3 is TGTGCCAGCAGCTTAGGTGTCAGTAACACAGATACGCAGTATTTT. This gives the protein CASSLGVSNTDTQYF.

The chain joins TRBV29-1 to TRBJ2-7, with 7 bases fitting TRBD2. The junction had 8 bases not matched to a gene; V was cut back by 4 bases and J by 5 bases. Germline V gene data show CDR1 as SQVTM and CDR2 as ANQGSEA. The CDR3 has 13 residues. CDR3 sequence (DNA): TGCAGCGTTGTTTTTCGGGAGGTCAACGAGCAGTACTTC. This sequence encodes CSVVFREVNEQYF.

This sequence joins TRBV6-1 and TRBJ1-5, with 9 nucleotides matching TRBD1. This CDR3 is 15 amino acids long. Germline CDR1 reads MNHNS; CDR2 reads SASEGT. V was clipped by 5 bases and J by 4 bases; unmatched bases: 6. CDR3 region: CASSWTGTGNQPQHF. The CDR3 nucleotides are TGTGCCAGCAGTTGGACCGGGACAGGGAATCAGCCCCAGCATTTT.

The sample holds a few counts of this clone. This chain joins TRBV20-1 and TRBJ2-2; D remains unclear. The V and J ends lost 0 bases and 5 bases respectively, with 1 base between them. This CDR3 contains 11 residues. Germline lookup yields CDR1 DFQATT and CDR2 SNEGSKA (reference sequence). The CDR3, as DNA: TGCAGTGCTAGAGAGACCGGGGAGCTGTTTTTT. Protein: CSARETGELFF.

This clone was observed a few times. CDR3 nucleotide sequence: TGTGCCAGCAGACGAACTCGCCATGGAAACACCATATATTTT. Its protein is CASRRTRHGNTIYF. The chain joins TRBV28 to TRBJ1-3; no clear D gene. The CDR3 loop spans 14 amino acids. The V and J ends lost 6 bases and 3 bases respectively, with 12 bases between them. Germline V lookup: CDR1 MDHEN, CDR2 SYDVKM.

The chain links TRBV5-6 to TRBJ1-6; no clear D. The CDR3 sequence is 16 residues long. The V and J ends lost 3 bases and 5 bases respectively, with 15 bases between them. Per the germline V gene, CDR1 is SGHDT and CDR2 is YYEEEE. The CDR3 region has the DNA TGTGCCAGCAGCTCTGTCGGCCGACGGGATAATTCACCCCTCCACTTT. Translating it yields CASSSVGRRDNSPLHF.

The chain employs TRBV9 and TRBJ2-7; D ambiguous. The CDR3 spans 13 residues. V lost 2 bases, J lost 6 bases, and 12 bases lay in between. Germline V gives CDR1 SGDLS, CDR2 YYNGEE. The CDR3 here is CASSVLLGGEQYF. The CDR3 DNA follows: TGTGCCAGCAGCGTTTTATTAGGTGGCGAGCAGTACTTC.

This clone has a count of ten or more. The chain employs TRBV28 and TRBJ2-7, with D possibly being TRBD2 (5 bases). This CDR3 has 14 residues. The germline CDR1 and CDR2 sequences are MDHEN and SYDVKM. The ends were cut back, 6 bases at V and 3 bases at J, with 15 bases in the middle. CDR3: CASSPRGRGYEQYF. The CDR3, as DNA: TGTGCCAGCAGCCCCCGGGGAAGAGGCTACGAGCAGTACTTC. The entire variable domain, with the rest obtained from reference TRBV28 and TRBJ2-7, is as follows: DVKVTQSSRYLVKRTGEKVFLECVQDMDHENMFWYRQDPGLGLRLIYFSYDVKMKEKGDIPEGYSVSREKKERFSLILESASTNQTSMYLCASSPRGRGYEQYFGPGTRLTVT.

In this sample, this clone turned up a few times. Compared with germline, one end of the junction differs, possibly owing to a read error. Other DNA variants within this sample encode the same CDR3. CDR3 sequence (DNA): TGTGCCAGCAGCTTGGTGGTCAAAAACTACGGCTACACCTTC. It translates to CASSLVVKNYGYTF. This chain connects TRBV5-5 to TRBJ1-2; D not resolved. The CDR3 has 14 residues. Germline V gene data show CDR1 as SGHKS and CDR2 as YYEKEE (reference sequence).

The V call is TRBV29-1, the J call TRBJ1-1; TRBD1 is a possible D gene (6 bases). Trimming took off 7 bases at V and 6 bases at J, with 12 bases between the two ends. The length of the CDR3 is 11 residues. Germline V gene data show CDR1 as SQVTM and CDR2 as ANQGSEA. CDR3 residues: CSASRQAEAFF. For the CDR3, the DNA is TGCAGCGCCTCTCGACAGGCTGAAGCTTTCTTT.

The chain carries TRBV28 and TRBJ2-5, with D possibly being TRBD1 (5 bases). Germline lookup yields CDR1 MDHEN and CDR2 SYDVKM. The V end was cut by 10 bases, the J end by 3 bases, with 9 bases between. The CDR3 is 11 residues long. CDR3: CAIKTEETQYF. For the CDR3, the DNA is TGTGCCATCAAGACAGAAGAGACCCAGTACTTC.

With regard to this clone: The same CDR3 also results from other DNA sequences found in this sample. CDR3 bases: TGTGCCAGCAGTTTACCAGCGGGCGAGCAGTACTTC. Residues: CASSLPAGEQYF. The chain is built from TRBV28 and TRBJ2-7; TRBD2 might be the D (6 bases). The V end was cut by 2 bases, the J end by 6 bases, with 8 bases between. Per germline, CDR1 MDHEN and CDR2 SYDVKM. This CDR3 is 12 amino acids long.

The chain has TRBV7-8 and TRBJ2-5; 7 bases agree with TRBD2. Trimming at V came to 1 base and at J to 1 base, leaving 3 bases not matched to a gene. The CDR3 is made up of 15 amino acids. Germline V gives CDR1 SGHVS, CDR2 FQNEAQ. The CDR3 nucleotides read TGTGCCAGCAGCTTAGTCTCGGGGGGCCAAGAGACCCAGTACTTC. The encoded protein is CASSLVSGGQETQYF.

The rearrangement joins TRBV28 to TRBJ1-1; the D is unclear. This CDR3 has 15 amino acids. Germline CDR1 is MDHEN and CDR2 is SYDVKM. Trimming took off 8 bases at V and 0 bases at J, with 16 bases between the two ends. The CDR3 nucleotides are TGTGCCAGCTCCTCGCCCGGACTCCTGAACACTGAAGCTTTCTTT. Its translation: CASSSPGLLNTEAFF.

This clone was recorded once. This chain links TRBV12-5 with TRBJ2-3; 7 bases map to TRBD2. From germline, CDR1 is LGHNT and CDR2 FRNRAP. V shed 5 bases, J shed 2 bases, and the junction held 10 bases outside the gene matches. The CDR3 has 16 amino acids. In nucleotides, the CDR3 is TGTGCTAGTGGTCAGGGACTAACCGTACACACAGATACGCAGTATTTT. Protein: CASGQGLTVHTDTQYF.

DNA for the CDR3: TGTGCCAGCAGCCCGGGACTAGCGGGAGTGGGGTCCTACGAGCAGTACTTC. Protein: CASSPGLAGVGSYEQYF. This chain uses TRBV4-2 with TRBJ2-7; 14 nucleotides line up with TRBD2. CDR1 is LGHNA, CDR2 YNFKEQ, per germline. The ends lost 4 bases at V and 1 base at J; junction bases unmatched: 6. This CDR3 is built from 17 residues.

Regarding this clone: This sample includes further DNA sequences coding for the same CDR3. The chain joins TRBV30 to TRBJ1-1; D gene unclear. The CDR3 extends over 13 amino acids. Deletions cut 0 bases from V and 1 base from J, with 6 bases between. Germline V gene data show CDR1 as GTSNPN and CDR2 as SVGIG (reference sequence). Written as DNA, the CDR3 is TGTGCCTGGAGTGTACGAAGGAACACTGAAGCTTTCTTT. Translating it yields CAWSVRRNTEAFF.

This rearrangement joins TRBV29-1 to TRBJ1-1; D ambiguous. V lost 0 bases to trimming and J lost 11 bases, with 13 bases between them. Germline V lookup: CDR1 SQVTM, CDR2 ANQGSEA. This CDR3 comprises 12 residues. The CDR3 bases are TGCAGCGTTGAAGAGGGTTCCACCGGGGCTTTCTTT. This translates into CSVEEGSTGAFF. Full variable domain (outside the CDR3, taken from reference TRBV29-1 and TRBJ1-1): SAVISQKPSRDICQRGTSLTIQCQVDSQVTMMFWYRQQPGQSLTLIATANQGSEATYESGFVIDKFPISRPNLTFSTLTVSNMSPEDSSIYLCSVEEGSTGAFFGQGTRLTVV.

The V call is TRBV30, the J call TRBJ2-7, with D perhaps being TRBD1 or TRBD2 (6 bases each). The CDR3 totals 14 residues. V was pared by 0 bases and J by 4 bases, with 13 bases between. Germline lookup yields CDR1 GTSNPN and CDR2 SVGIG (reference sequence). DNA for the CDR3: TGTGCCTGGAGTGTAGGGGGACTGGATTACGAGCAGTACTTC. It codes for CAWSVGGLDYEQYF. The variable domain in full, completed from reference TRBV30 and TRBJ2-7, reads SQTIHQWPATLVQPVGSPLSLECTVEGTSNPNLYWYRQAAGRGLQLLFYSVGIGQISSEVPQNLSASRPQDRQFILSSKKLLLSDSGFYLCAWSVGGLDYEQYFGPGTRLTVT.

The chain is built from TRBV5-1 and TRBJ1-1; D unresolved. The germline gives CDR1 SGHRS, CDR2 YFSETQ. V was pared by 4 bases and J by 1 base, with 8 bases between. The CDR3 runs 13 residues. The CDR3 nucleotides read TGCGCCAGCAGCCAGAACGGGAACACTGAAGCTTTCTTT. Protein sequence: CASSQNGNTEAFF.

The chain employs TRBV9 and TRBJ2-7, with TRBD1 as a possible D gene (5 bases). The V end lost 3 bases, the J end lost 1 base, and 11 bases lay between the germline ends. The CDR3 is 14 amino acids. CDR1 SGDLS and CDR2 YYNGEE come from the germline V gene. The CDR3 reads CASSADIISYEQYF. In DNA, the CDR3 is TGTGCCAGCAGCGCGGACATAATATCCTACGAGCAGTACTTC.

CDR3 sequence reads: CASSLGLEGYEQYF. The CDR3 DNA reads as TGTGCCAGCAGCCTAGGACTGGAGGGGTACGAGCAGTACTTC. V is TRBV7-2 and J is TRBJ2-7; D perhaps matches TRBD2 (6 bases). The germline V and J ends were trimmed by 5 bases and 4 bases, with 15 bases remaining between them. The CDR3 spans 14 residues. Germline V gene sequence: CDR1 SGHTA, CDR2 FQGNSA.

In its sample, this clone was seen a few times. This sequence joins TRBV27 and TRBJ2-1; 14 bases fit TRBD2. Germline V gene data show CDR1 as MNHEY and CDR2 as SMNVEV (reference sequence). The V gene end was trimmed by 4 bases and the J gene end by 0 bases; junction bases not matched to a gene: 14. The CDR3 spans 21 residues. CDR3 sequence (DNA): TGTGCCAGCAGTTCGGGGACTAGCGGGAGACCACTACTTCTCTCCTACAATGAGCAGTTCTTC. Translation: CASSSGTSGRPLLLSYNEQFF.

This chain connects TRBV4-2 to TRBJ2-7, with D possibly matching TRBD2 (6 bases). Per germline, CDR1 LGHNA and CDR2 YNFKEQ. Trimming cost V 0 bases and J 2 bases, with 14 bases left between them. The CDR3 length is 16 residues. CDR3 sequence (DNA): TGTGCCAGCAGCCAAGAGTTAACTAGCAGAACCTACGAGCAGTACTTC. Protein sequence: CASSQELTSRTYEQYF.

The chain combines TRBV4-1 with TRBJ2-5; 7 positions agree with TRBD2. The junction had 5 bases not matched to a gene; V was cut back by 4 bases and J by 3 bases. CDR3 length: 14 residues. Germline CDR1 and CDR2: MGHRA and YSYEKL. CDR3: CASSRPGGEETQYF. DNA of the CDR3: TGCGCCAGCAGCCGCCCGGGGGGTGAAGAGACCCAGTACTTC.